This is a list of T cell receptor beta chains from one sample in a study of brain T cells in children with intractable seizures. TCRdb's table, derived via immunoSEQ multiplex PCR, lists solely in-frame clones and lacks some. Of 70,000 to 90,000 clones listed, about 92% are singletons. Material: peripheral blood, obtained at surgery. Source of these receptors: a boy younger than two with tuberous sclerosis and intractable seizures. The CDR3 runs from the conserved cysteine through the conserved F or W. D genes are given only for firm matches. Clone size, where shown, is once, few, many, or a class for clones that have expanded.

v_gene	j_gene	abundance	d_gene	CDR3aa	CDR3nt
TRBV6-5	TRBJ2-3	-	-	CASSGSTDTQYF	TGTGCCAGCAGCGGGAGTACAGATACGCAGTATTTT
TRBV30	TRBJ2-7	-	-	CASNLLRPNEQYF	TGTGCCTCAAACTTACTTCGACCAAACGAGCAGTACTTC
TRBV11-2	TRBJ2-1	-	-	CASSENPTEQFF	TGTGCCAGCAGCGAAAACCCTACTGAGCAGTTCTTC
TRBV29-1	TRBJ2-2	-	-	CSVVTGTGELFF	TGCAGCGTGGTTACAGGGACCGGGGAGCTGTTTTTT
TRBV2	TRBJ2-3	-	-	CASSGQNTDTQYF	TGTGCCAGCAGTGGACAGAACACAGATACGCAGTATTTT
TRBV2	TRBJ2-2	-	-	CASRDQGTGELFF	TGTGCCAGCAGGGATCAGGGAACCGGGGAGCTGTTTTTT
TRBV5-1	TRBJ2-6	-	TRBD2	CASSLVSGTRRSGANVLTF	TGCGCCAGCAGCCTCGTATCCGGGACTAGAAGATCTGGGGCCAACGTCCTGACTTTC
TRBV4-2	TRBJ2-1	-	TRBD2	CASSHLASGRGGHNEQFF	TGTGCCAGCAGCCACTTGGCTAGCGGGAGAGGGGGACACAATGAGCAGTTCTTC
TRBV25-1	TRBJ2-7	-	-	CASIDRHYEQYF	TGTGCCAGTATTGACAGGCACTACGAGCAGTACTTC
TRBV11-3	TRBJ1-1	-	TRBD1	CASSLGQGTEAFF	TGTGCCAGCAGCTTAGGACAGGGCACTGAAGCTTTCTTT
TRBV7-9	TRBJ2-3	-	-	CASTWTDTQYF	TGTGCCAGCACGTGGACAGATACGCAGTATTTT
TRBV9	TRBJ2-5	-	TRBD1	CASSGHRFLTGSQETQYF	TGTGCCAGCAGCGGACACCGCTTTTTGACAGGGAGCCAAGAGACCCAGTACTTC
TRBV5-4	TRBJ1-2	-	-	CASISSDTGIYGYTF	TGTGCCAGCATCTCCTCTGACACGGGGATCTATGGCTACACCTTC
TRBV20-1	TRBJ2-7	-	-	CSASLGTYEQYF	TGCAGTGCTAGTTTGGGAACCTACGAGCAGTACTTC
TRBV7-6	TRBJ2-1	-	TRBD2	CASSLIPGLAGDSYNEQFF	TGTGCCAGCAGCTTAATCCCCGGACTAGCGGGGGACTCCTACAATGAGCAGTTCTTC
TRBV10-1	TRBJ2-1	-	-	CASSESAWINEQFF	TGCGCCAGCAGTGAGTCTGCATGGATCAATGAGCAGTTCTTC
TRBV19	TRBJ1-5	few	TRBD1	CASSMGRQGIVNQPQHF	TGTGCCAGTAGTATGGGTCGACAGGGCATCGTCAATCAGCCCCAGCATTTT
TRBV7-6	TRBJ2-6	-	-	CASSLPGRETNSGANVLTF	TGTGCCAGCAGCTTACCCGGACGGGAAACCAACTCTGGGGCCAACGTCCTGACTTTC
TRBV6-5	TRBJ1-2	-	-	CASSYSAGNYGYTF	TGTGCCAGCAGTTACTCGGCAGGAAACTATGGCTACACCTTC
TRBV6-5	TRBJ2-1	-	-	CASRAVGPSYNEQFF	TGTGCCAGCCGAGCTGTGGGCCCCTCCTACAATGAGCAGTTCTTC
TRBV11-2	TRBJ2-3	-	TRBD2	CASSPRLAGASTDTQYF	TGTGCCAGCAGCCCGCGACTAGCGGGAGCTAGCACAGATACGCAGTATTTT
TRBV18	TRBJ2-3	once	TRBD1	CASSPQAGTGISDTQYF	TGTGCCAGCTCACCTCAGGCAGGGACAGGGATCTCAGATACGCAGTATTTT
TRBV6-5	TRBJ1-5	-	TRBD1	CASSSRTGANQPQHF	TGTGCCAGCAGTTCTAGGACAGGGGCTAATCAGCCCCAGCATTTT
TRBV30	TRBJ2-7	-	-	CAWKVGGHSYEQYF	TGTGCCTGGAAGGTAGGCGGCCACTCCTACGAGCAGTACTTC
TRBV5-4	TRBJ1-2	-	-	CASSSKGQGGGYTF	TGTGCCAGCAGTTCAAAAGGGCAGGGAGGAGGCTACACCTTC
TRBV5-1	TRBJ1-1	-	-	CASSLGGLANTEAFF	TGCGCCAGCAGCTTAGGCGGGTTGGCGAACACTGAAGCTTTCTTT
TRBV28	TRBJ1-5	-	-	CASSFPGTNQPQHF	TGTGCCAGCAGTTTCCCCGGGACCAATCAGCCCCAGCATTTT
TRBV15	TRBJ1-3	-	TRBD1	CATSGVGQGVSGNTIYF	TGTGCCACCAGCGGGGTTGGACAGGGGGTCTCTGGAAACACCATATATTTT
TRBV7-3	TRBJ2-2	-	TRBD1	CASSPDRGNTGELFF	TGTGCCAGCAGCCCAGACAGGGGAAACACCGGGGAGCTGTTTTTT
TRBV6-2/TRBV6-3	TRBJ1-1	few	-	CASSHGTQASQRNTEAFF	TGTGCCAGCAGTCACGGGACACAGGCGTCCCAAAGGAACACTGAAGCTTTCTTT
TRBV6-5	TRBJ1-1	few	TRBD1	CASSLSMRQGPFF	TGTGCCAGCAGTCTGTCAATGCGACAGGGTCCTTTCTTT
TRBV5-1	TRBJ1-1	-	-	CASSLGEKGTEAFF	TGCGCCAGCAGCTTGGGGGAAAAGGGCACTGAAGCTTTCTTT
TRBV5-1	TRBJ1-2	-	-	CASSPPGAVYGYTF	TGCGCCAGCAGTCCTCCGGGGGCCGTCTATGGCTACACCTTC